These T cell receptor beta chains were read from a single sample in a study of shared clonotypes between healthy human individuals. Data came from immunoSEQ multiplex PCR; TCRdb stores just in-frame clones and leaves some out. The sample shows around 1.9 million clones, about 93% of them seen only once. The source material was naive CD8+ T cells from PBMCs. The receptor source for this set is a man in his late teens or twenties in good health. Some clones in this sample may be carry-over from other donors' samples. Each CDR3 is given with its conserved first and last residue. D genes are given only for firm matches. The size field is filled for only some rows; it gives once, few, many or a size class.

J gene | V gene | D gene | clone size | CDR3 DNA | CDR3 protein
TRBJ1-1 | TRBV19 | TRBD1 | . | TGTGCCAGTAGTGCCACCTACAGGGGCGCTGAAGCTTTCTTT | CASSATYRGAEAFF
TRBJ2-7 | TRBV9 | . | . | TGTGCCAGCAGCGGGGGACTCGACTACGAGCAGTACTTC | CASSGGLDYEQYF
TRBJ1-3 | TRBV29-1 | TRBD1 | . | TGCAGCGTTGACAGGACAGGTACTGGAAACACCATATATTTT | CSVDRTGTGNTIYF
TRBJ2-2 | TRBV5-1 | . | . | TGCGCCAGCAGCTTGGAGCCGTCCTCGAGGGGCGGGGAGCTGTTTTTT | CASSLEPSSRGGELFF
TRBJ2-1 | TRBV7-9 | . | . | TGTGCCAGCAGCTTAGTCGGGCGGGGTGAGCAGTTCTTC | CASSLVGRGEQFF
TRBJ1-1 | TRBV11-2 | . | . | TGTGCCAGCAGCTTAGGTCTGGGGGTGAGGACTGAAGCTTTCTTT | CASSLGLGVRTEAFF
TRBJ1-3 | TRBV9 | . | . | TGTGCCAGCAGAGACACCTCCTCTGGAAACACCATATATTTT | CASRDTSSGNTIYF
TRBJ2-3 | TRBV19 | . | . | TGTGCCAGTAGTCACGGGACTAGCACAGATACGCAGTATTTT | CASSHGTSTDTQYF
TRBJ2-3 | TRBV7-6 | . | . | TGTGCCAGCAGCTTATGGATAACCTTACAAGATACGCAGTATTTT | CASSLWITLQDTQYF
TRBJ2-7 | TRBV18 | TRBD1 | . | TGTGCCAGCTCACCAACCAGGGGGATCTTCTACGAGCAGTACTTC | CASSPTRGIFYEQYF
TRBJ2-7 | TRBV27 | . | . | TGTGCCAGCAGCCGGGCCAGGCTCGACGAGCAGTACTTC | CASSRARLDEQYF
TRBJ2-7 | TRBV6-1 | . | once | TGTGCCAGCAGTGCCGCCCGGCCCTACGAGCAGTACTTC | CASSAARPYEQYF
TRBJ2-7 | TRBV27 | . | few | TGTGCCAGCAGTTCGAGAGGCTACGAGCAGTACTTC | CASSSRGYEQYF
TRBJ1-5 | TRBV7-9 | . | . | TGTGCCAGCAGCTTACTTGATCAGCCCCAGCATTTT | CASSLLDQPQHF
TRBJ2-7 | TRBV28 | . | . | TGTGCCAGCAGTTTAAGATGGCAGGGGGGGTACGAGCAGTACTTC | CASSLRWQGGYEQYF
TRBJ2-1 | TRBV7-9 | TRBD2 | . | TGTGCCAGCAGCCTAGCGGGAGGGGCCCATGAGCAGTTCTTC | CASSLAGGAHEQFF
TRBJ1-3 | TRBV7-8 | TRBD1 | . | TGTGCCAGCAGCCCAGGGACAGGGTACTCTGGAAACACCATATATTTT | CASSPGTGYSGNTIYF
TRBJ1-4 | TRBV19 | . | few | TGTGCCAGTAGTACCCGGGGTGAAAAACTGTTTTTT | CASSTRGEKLFF
TRBJ1-2 | TRBV20-1 | . | . | TGCAGTGCTATGGAGAGTTATGGCTACACCTTC | CSAMESYGYTF
TRBJ2-4 | TRBV6-1 | . | . | TGTGCCAGCAGTGAAAGGGCAGGGCGGTCCAAAAACATTCAGTACTTC | CASSERAGRSKNIQYF
TRBJ2-1 | TRBV7-2 | . | . | TGTGCCAGCAGCTTCTTCTCTCACAATGAGCAGTTCTTC | CASSFFSHNEQFF
TRBJ2-7 | TRBV4-3 | . | . | TGCGCCAGCAGCCAGGATTACCCCGGGACAAACTACGAGCAGTACTTC | CASSQDYPGTNYEQYF
TRBJ2-4 | TRBV6-4 | TRBD2 | . | TGTGCCAGCAGCCCCCGGACTAGCGGGAGTACAAACATTCAGTACTTC | CASSPRTSGSTNIQYF
TRBJ1-2 | TRBV29-1 | . | . | TGCAGCGTTGATTCGGGCAGCTTCTATGGCTACACCTTC | CSVDSGSFYGYTF
TRBJ1-5 | TRBV4-2 | TRBD1 | . | TGTGCCAGCAGCCCCGGGACAGGGTCACAGCCCCAGCATTTT | CASSPGTGSQPQHF
TRBJ2-7 | TRBV28 | TRBD1 | . | TGTGCCAGCAGCATACACGACAGGGAGTCCTACGAGCAGTACTTC | CASSIHDRESYEQYF
TRBJ2-3 | TRBV9 | . | . | TGTGCCAGCAGCGCGACACTCCCTCCAGGAGATACGCAGTATTTT | CASSATLPPGDTQYF
TRBJ2-3 | TRBV5-6 | . | . | TGTGCCAGCAGCTTGGGGGCAGTCTTCCAGTATTTT | CASSLGAVFQYF
TRBJ1-1 | TRBV28 | . | . | TGTGCCAGCCAGGGGTTGAACACTGAAGCTTTCTTT | CASQGLNTEAFF
TRBJ2-3 | TRBV6-4 | TRBD2 | once | TGTGCCAGCAGTGCCAGCGGGAGCCCACCAGATACGCAGTATTTT | CASSASGSPPDTQYF
TRBJ2-1 | TRBV7-3 | TRBD2 | . | TGTGCCAGCAGCTTAAGACTAGCGGGAGCCCCCTTCTACAATGAGCAGTTCTTC | CASSLRLAGAPFYNEQFF
TRBJ2-1 | TRBV14 | TRBD2 | . | TGTGCCAGCAGCCAAGAAAACAGCGGGAGCCACAATGAGCAGTTCTTC | CASSQENSGSHNEQFF
TRBJ2-7 | TRBV28 | . | . | TGTGCCAGCAGTTTGTCGGCCAGGCTTTACGAGCAGTACTTC | CASSLSARLYEQYF
TRBJ2-2 | TRBV28 | . | once | TGTGCCAGCAAGGGCTGGACAGCGGACACCGGGGAGCTGTTTTTT | CASKGWTADTGELFF
TRBJ2-1 | TRBV5-1 | TRBD2 | . | TGCGCCAGCAAACCCCTACTAGCGGGAGGGAACAATGAGCAGTTCTTC | CASKPLLAGGNNEQFF
TRBJ2-7 | TRBV5-1 | TRBD1 | . | TGCGCCAGCAGCCCGGGGACAGGGGGCTCCTACGAGCAGTACTTC | CASSPGTGGSYEQYF
TRBJ2-5 | TRBV7-9 | . | . | TGTGCCAGCAGCTTAGCAGACGGGCAAGAGACCCAGTACTTC | CASSLADGQETQYF
TRBJ2-1 | TRBV7-3 | . | . | TGTGCCAGCAGCTTGGGCGGGCACAATGAGCAGTTCTTC | CASSLGGHNEQFF
TRBJ1-1 | TRBV30 | . | . | TGTGCCTGGAAAGGGGTGTGGCAGACTTTT | CAWKGVWQTF
TRBJ2-7 | TRBV19 | . | . | TGTGCCAGTAGTATGTTCGGTGGAGGGCCCTACGAGCAGTACTTC | CASSMFGGGPYEQYF
TRBJ1-1 | TRBV4-3 | . | . | TGCGCCAGCAGCCAAGAATGGGGATTTAGTGGAGGAAACACTGAAGCTTTCTTT | CASSQEWGFSGGNTEAFF
TRBJ2-1 | TRBV13 | TRBD2 | . | TGTGCCAGCAGCACCGGGACTAGCGGCTACAATGAGCAGTTCTTC | CASSTGTSGYNEQFF
TRBJ2-1 | TRBV18 | . | . | TGTGCCAGCTCACCACCAGTGAAGGGACCAATCTACAATGAGCAGTTCTTC | CASSPPVKGPIYNEQFF
TRBJ2-3 | TRBV11-2 | . | . | TGTGCCAGCAGCTTATGGGGTCAGCTACAAGATACGCAGTATTTT | CASSLWGQLQDTQYF
TRBJ1-3 | TRBV5-6 | . | . | TGTGCCAGCAGCTTGTCCTCTGGAAACACCATATATTTT | CASSLSSGNTIYF
TRBJ2-1 | TRBV27 | TRBD2 | . | TGTGCCAGCAGAACCCAGCGGGACTCCTACAATGAGCAGTTCTTC | CASRTQRDSYNEQFF
TRBJ2-5 | TRBV7-9 | . | . | TGTGCCAGCAGCTTAGTCTCGGAGACCCAGTACTTC | CASSLVSETQYF
TRBJ1-2 | TRBV27 | . | . | TGTGCCAGCAGTCCCGTCGGGGCCATCTATGGCTACACCTTC | CASSPVGAIYGYTF
TRBJ2-7 | TRBV5-1 | TRBD1 | once | TGCGCCAGCAGCTTCGACAGGGCGAGGATCGAGCAGTACTTC | CASSFDRARIEQYF
TRBJ2-7 | TRBV27 | TRBD1 | . | TGTGCCAGCAGTTTATATACCCCCAGGGGACAGCTCTACGAGCAGTACTTC | CASSLYTPRGQLYEQYF
TRBJ2-7 | TRBV7-9 | TRBD1 | . | TGTGCCAGCAGCTTAGGGACAGGGCTACACTTC | CASSLGTGLHF
TRBJ2-7 | TRBV9 | . | once | TGTGCCAGCAGCCCCACCGACAGAACCTACGAGCAGTACTTC | CASSPTDRTYEQYF
TRBJ1-3 | TRBV2 | TRBD1 | . | TGTGCCAGCAGTGGGGACAGACTCACAGGAAACACCATATATTTT | CASSGDRLTGNTIYF
TRBJ1-1 | TRBV5-1 | . | . | TGCGCCAGCAGCCCGCGGGGTGGGGCGACGGATATGAACACTGAAGCTTTCTTT | CASSPRGGATDMNTEAFF
TRBJ2-2 | TRBV2 | . | . | TGTGCCACCAGGGTGAGAACCGGGGAGCTGTTTTTT | CATRVRTGELFF